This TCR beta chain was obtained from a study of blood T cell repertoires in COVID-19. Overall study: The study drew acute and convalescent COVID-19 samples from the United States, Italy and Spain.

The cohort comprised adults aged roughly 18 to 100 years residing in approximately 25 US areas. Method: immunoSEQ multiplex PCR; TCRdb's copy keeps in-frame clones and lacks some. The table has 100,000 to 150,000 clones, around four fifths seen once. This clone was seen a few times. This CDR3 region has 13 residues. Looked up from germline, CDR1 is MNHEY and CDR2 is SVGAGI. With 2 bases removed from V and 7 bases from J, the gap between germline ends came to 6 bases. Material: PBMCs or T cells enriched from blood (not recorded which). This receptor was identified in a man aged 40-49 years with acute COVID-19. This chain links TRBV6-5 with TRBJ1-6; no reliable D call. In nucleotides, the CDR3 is TGTGCCAGCAGTTACAACGGGAATTCACCCCTCCACTTT. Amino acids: CASSYNGNSPLHF.